These T cell receptor beta chains were read from a single sample in a study of T cell responses to AZD1222 COVID-19 vaccine. Sequencing used immunoSEQ multiplex PCR; TCRdb keeps in-frame clones, though not all of them. The sample lists more than 100,000 clones, 75% to 90% occurring once. The sequenced sample was peripheral blood, obtained on day 0 of AZD1222 vaccination. These receptors came from an adult in good health. The CDR3 runs from the conserved cysteine through the conserved F or W. The order of the fields is J gene, V gene, clone size, D gene, CDR3 protein, CDR3 DNA. A D gene is named only where the DNA matches it firmly. A clone size is listed for some rows: how often the clone was seen (once, few, many), or a class if it is expanded.

j_call: TRBJ1-5; v_call: TRBV24-1; clone_size: -; d_call: TRBD1; cdr3_aa: CATSAGQGAKQPQHF; cdr3_nt: TGTGCCACCAGTGCTGGACAGGGGGCGAAACAGCCCCAGCATTTT
j_call: TRBJ2-5; v_call: TRBV9; clone_size: -; d_call: TRBD2; cdr3_aa: CASSSRLAGASETQYF; cdr3_nt: TGTGCCAGCAGCTCCCGACTAGCGGGGGCATCGGAGACCCAGTACTTC
j_call: TRBJ1-2; v_call: TRBV7-9; clone_size: few; d_call: -; cdr3_aa: CASSFTGMDYGYTF; cdr3_nt: TGTGCCAGCAGCTTCACAGGGATGGACTATGGCTACACCTTC
j_call: TRBJ2-7; v_call: TRBV25-1; clone_size: -; d_call: -; cdr3_aa: CASSDLRGLREQYF; cdr3_nt: TGTGCCAGCAGTGACCTCCGGGGCCTCCGCGAGCAGTACTTC
j_call: TRBJ2-6; v_call: TRBV19; clone_size: -; d_call: -; cdr3_aa: CASSSVISGANVLTF; cdr3_nt: TGTGCCAGTAGTTCTGTGATCTCTGGGGCCAACGTCCTGACTTTC
j_call: TRBJ1-3; v_call: TRBV7-9; clone_size: -; d_call: TRBD1; cdr3_aa: CASSGQATSGNTIYF; cdr3_nt: TGTGCCAGCAGCGGACAGGCGACCTCTGGAAACACCATATATTTT
j_call: TRBJ2-3; v_call: TRBV7-7; clone_size: once; d_call: TRBD2; cdr3_aa: CASSQTTSGGDTQYF; cdr3_nt: TGTGCTAGCAGCCAAACGACTAGCGGCGGCGATACGCAGTATTTT
j_call: TRBJ2-1; v_call: TRBV6-6; clone_size: once; d_call: TRBD2; cdr3_aa: CASVGGTSGNNEQFF; cdr3_nt: TGTGCCAGCGTGGGAGGGACTAGCGGGAACAATGAGCAGTTCTTC
j_call: TRBJ2-1; v_call: TRBV25-1; clone_size: -; d_call: -; cdr3_aa: CASSDIGAVNEQFF; cdr3_nt: TGTGCCAGCAGTGACATCGGGGCGGTTAATGAGCAGTTCTTC
j_call: TRBJ2-6; v_call: TRBV27; clone_size: once; d_call: -; cdr3_aa: CASTADSGANVLTF; cdr3_nt: TGTGCCTCTACGGCGGACTCTGGGGCCAACGTCCTGACTTTC
j_call: TRBJ1-6; v_call: TRBV11-1; clone_size: -; d_call: -; cdr3_aa: CASSPRHGNSPLHF; cdr3_nt: TGTGCCAGCAGCCCCCGCCACGGTAATTCACCCCTCCACTTT
j_call: TRBJ2-2; v_call: TRBV28; clone_size: -; d_call: TRBD1; cdr3_aa: CASNSGQGIAGGELFF; cdr3_nt: TGTGCCAGCAACTCGGGACAGGGTATAGCGGGCGGGGAGCTGTTTTTT
j_call: TRBJ1-2; v_call: TRBV14; clone_size: -; d_call: -; cdr3_aa: CASSLDAGGYTF; cdr3_nt: TGTGCCAGCAGCCTAGATGCGGGTGGCTACACCTTC
j_call: TRBJ2-1; v_call: TRBV7-2; clone_size: once; d_call: -; cdr3_aa: CASSLPDSYNEQFF; cdr3_nt: TGTGCCAGCAGTTTACCCGACTCCTACAATGAGCAGTTCTTC
j_call: TRBJ2-1; v_call: TRBV3-1/TRBV3-2; clone_size: -; d_call: -; cdr3_aa: CASSPLSNEQFF; cdr3_nt: TGTGCCAGCAGCCCCCTTAGCAATGAGCAGTTCTTC
j_call: TRBJ1-5; v_call: TRBV5-1; clone_size: -; d_call: TRBD1; cdr3_aa: CASSLEGQTNQPQHF; cdr3_nt: TGCGCCAGCAGCTTGGAGGGACAGACGAATCAGCCCCAGCATTTT
j_call: TRBJ1-4; v_call: TRBV7-2; clone_size: -; d_call: TRBD1; cdr3_aa: CASSLEGQGNEKLFF; cdr3_nt: TGTGCCAGCAGCTTAGAAGGACAGGGAAATGAAAAACTGTTTTTT
j_call: TRBJ2-7; v_call: TRBV7-2; clone_size: -; d_call: TRBD2; cdr3_aa: CASSLDLAGGYEQYF; cdr3_nt: TGTGCCAGCAGCTTAGATCTCGCGGGGGGGTACGAGCAGTACTTC
j_call: TRBJ2-3; v_call: TRBV2; clone_size: -; d_call: -; cdr3_aa: CASNKLTDTQYF; cdr3_nt: TGTGCCAGCAATAAGTTAACAGATACGCAGTATTTT
j_call: TRBJ2-3; v_call: TRBV28; clone_size: -; d_call: TRBD2; cdr3_aa: CASSSPLAGDTDTQYF; cdr3_nt: TGTGCCAGCAGTTCACCACTAGCGGGGGACACAGATACGCAGTATTTT
j_call: TRBJ2-7; v_call: TRBV6-5; clone_size: -; d_call: -; cdr3_aa: CASRGVGEQYF; cdr3_nt: TGTGCCAGCAGAGGGGTTGGTGAGCAGTACTTC
j_call: TRBJ1-1; v_call: TRBV11-2; clone_size: -; d_call: -; cdr3_aa: CASSLGLGGTEAFF; cdr3_nt: TGTGCCAGCAGCTTGGGCCTTGGTGGCACTGAAGCTTTCTTT
j_call: TRBJ1-5; v_call: TRBV6-4; clone_size: -; d_call: -; cdr3_aa: CASRTPWDFNQPQHF; cdr3_nt: TGTGCCAGCAGGACCCCCTGGGACTTCAATCAGCCCCAGCATTTT
j_call: TRBJ1-2; v_call: TRBV6-1; clone_size: -; d_call: TRBD1; cdr3_aa: CASSENHRGTNYGYTF; cdr3_nt: TGTGCCAGCAGTGAAAATCACAGGGGAACTAACTATGGCTACACCTTC
j_call: TRBJ1-2; v_call: TRBV6-5; clone_size: once; d_call: TRBD1; cdr3_aa: CASKTTGGDGYTF; cdr3_nt: TGTGCCAGCAAAACGACAGGGGGTGATGGCTACACCTTC
j_call: TRBJ1-1; v_call: TRBV6-2/TRBV6-3; clone_size: -; d_call: TRBD1; cdr3_aa: CASTYGGQGRGAFF; cdr3_nt: TGTGCCAGCACTTACGGGGGACAGGGGCGTGGAGCTTTCTTT
j_call: TRBJ1-2; v_call: TRBV4-1; clone_size: -; d_call: TRBD1; cdr3_aa: CASSQEGQNYGYTF; cdr3_nt: TGCGCCAGCAGCCAAGAGGGACAGAACTATGGCTACACCTTC
j_call: TRBJ1-3; v_call: TRBV6-1; clone_size: -; d_call: TRBD1; cdr3_aa: CASSEADGTAGNTIYF; cdr3_nt: TGTGCCAGCAGTGAAGCGGACGGGACAGCTGGAAACACCATATATTTT